This note documents a single T cell receptor beta chain sequence. Its specificity is not known. The data originate from a study of cytomegalovirus exposure and HLA in healthy donors. Study-level results: The study labeled roughly 160 TCR beta chains cytomegalovirus-associated.

Primers included in the PCR were 60 Vbeta and 13 Jbeta primers. Generated by immunoSEQ multiplex PCR, the TCRdb table keeps only in-frame clones and is missing some. This sample has roughly 200,000 clones, with 75% to 90% found just once. Sequencing was performed on PBMCs. This sequence originates from a man in his fifties in good health and CMV-seronegative.

CDR3 DNA: TGTGCCAGCCATCTAGCGGTGGGGTACGAGCAGTACTTC. This sequence encodes CASHLAVGYEQYF. This chain connects TRBV2 to TRBJ2-7, with 7 bases matching TRBD2. Unmatched junction bases numbered 8, after V lost 8 bases and J lost 4 bases. In germline, CDR1 is SNHLY, CDR2 FYNNEI. The CDR3 sequence is 13 residues long.